This T cell receptor (beta chain) was recovered during a study of T cell responses to AZD1222 COVID-19 vaccine. Produced via immunoSEQ multiplex PCR; TCRdb's table is partial and in-frame only. This sample has 150,000 or so clones, with roughly nine tenths found just once. V shed 5 bases and J shed 5 bases, with 12 bases lying between them. The germline V gene encodes CDR1 MNHEY and CDR2 SMNVEV (reference sequence). CDR3 size: 13 residues. This receptor was taken from an adult in good health. This chain joins TRBV27 and TRBJ1-2; TRBD1 is a possible D gene (5 bases). This material consisted of peripheral blood, taken on day 0 of AZD1222 vaccination. CDR3 sequence reads: CASSPGVLYGYTF. CDR3 DNA: TGTGCCAGCAGTCCGGGGGTGCTTTATGGCTACACCTTC.